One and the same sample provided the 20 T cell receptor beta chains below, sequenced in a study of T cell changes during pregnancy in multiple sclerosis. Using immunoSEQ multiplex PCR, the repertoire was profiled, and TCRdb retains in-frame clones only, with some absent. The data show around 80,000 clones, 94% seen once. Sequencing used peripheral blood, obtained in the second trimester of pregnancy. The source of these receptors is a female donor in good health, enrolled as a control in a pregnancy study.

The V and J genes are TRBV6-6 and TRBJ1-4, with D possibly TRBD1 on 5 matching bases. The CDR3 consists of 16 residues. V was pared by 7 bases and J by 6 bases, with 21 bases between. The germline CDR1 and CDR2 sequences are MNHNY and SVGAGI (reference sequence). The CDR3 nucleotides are TGTGCCAGCACCCCTCAGAAGGGGTTGGGCGATGAAAAACTGTTTTTT. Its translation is CASTPQKGLGDEKLFF.

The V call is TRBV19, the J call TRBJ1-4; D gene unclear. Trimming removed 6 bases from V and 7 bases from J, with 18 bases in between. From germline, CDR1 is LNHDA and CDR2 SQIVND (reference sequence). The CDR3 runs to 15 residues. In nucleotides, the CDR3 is TGTGCCAGTAGCCAAACTCATGAGGGAGGTGAAAAACTGTTTTTT. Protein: CASSQTHEGGEKLFF.

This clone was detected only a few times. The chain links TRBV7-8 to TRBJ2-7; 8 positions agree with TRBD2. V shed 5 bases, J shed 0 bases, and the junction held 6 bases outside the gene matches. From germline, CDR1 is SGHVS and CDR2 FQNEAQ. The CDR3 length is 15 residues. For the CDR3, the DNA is TGTGCCAGCAGCCCACTAGCGGTGAGCTCCTACGAGCAGTACTTC. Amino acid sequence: CASSPLAVSSYEQYF.

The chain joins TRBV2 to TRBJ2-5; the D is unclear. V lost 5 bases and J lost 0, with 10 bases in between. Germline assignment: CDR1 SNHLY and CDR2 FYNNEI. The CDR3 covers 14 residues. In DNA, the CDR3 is TGTGCCAGCAGTCCACCGACAAACCAAGAGACCCAGTACTTC. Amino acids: CASSPPTNQETQYF. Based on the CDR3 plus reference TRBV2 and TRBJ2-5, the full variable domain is EPEVTQTPSHQVTQMGQEVILRCVPISNHLYFYWYRQILGQKVEFLVSFYNNEISEKSEIFDDQFSVERPDGSNFTLKIRSTKLEDSAMYFCASSPPTNQETQYFGPGTRLLVL.

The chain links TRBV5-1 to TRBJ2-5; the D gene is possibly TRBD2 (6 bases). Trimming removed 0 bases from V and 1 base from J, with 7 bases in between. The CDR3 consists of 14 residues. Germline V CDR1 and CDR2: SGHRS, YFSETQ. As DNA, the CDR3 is TGCGCCAGCAGCTTGGCCGGGGGCCAAGAGACCCAGTACTTC. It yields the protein CASSLAGGQETQYF.

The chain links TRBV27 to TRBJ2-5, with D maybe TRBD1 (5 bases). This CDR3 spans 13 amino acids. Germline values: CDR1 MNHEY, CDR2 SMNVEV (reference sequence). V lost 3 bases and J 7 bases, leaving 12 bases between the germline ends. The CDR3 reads CASSFVRDGTQYF. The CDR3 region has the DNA TGTGCCAGCAGTTTCGTCAGGGATGGGACCCAGTACTTC.

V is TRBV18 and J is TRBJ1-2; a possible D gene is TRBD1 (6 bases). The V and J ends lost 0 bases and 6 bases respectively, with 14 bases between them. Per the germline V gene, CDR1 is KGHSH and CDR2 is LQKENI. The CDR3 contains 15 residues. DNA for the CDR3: TGTGCCAGCTCACCACCGGGCAGGGGTATCCATGGCTACACCTTC. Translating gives CASSPPGRGIHGYTF.

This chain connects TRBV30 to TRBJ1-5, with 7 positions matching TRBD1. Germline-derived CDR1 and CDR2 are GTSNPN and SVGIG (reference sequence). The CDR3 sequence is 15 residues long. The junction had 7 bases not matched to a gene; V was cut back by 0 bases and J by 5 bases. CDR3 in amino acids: CAWSVTGADYQPQHF. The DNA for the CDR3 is TGTGCCTGGAGTGTAACAGGGGCGGATTATCAGCCCCAGCATTTT.

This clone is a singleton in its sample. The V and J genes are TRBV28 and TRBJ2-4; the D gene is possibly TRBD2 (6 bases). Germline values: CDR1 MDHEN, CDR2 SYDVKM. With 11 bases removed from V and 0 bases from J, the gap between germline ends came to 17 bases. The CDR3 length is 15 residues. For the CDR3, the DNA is TGTGCCTCGTCGGCAGGAGGGGAAGCCAAAAACATTCAGTACTTC. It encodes CASSAGGEAKNIQYF.

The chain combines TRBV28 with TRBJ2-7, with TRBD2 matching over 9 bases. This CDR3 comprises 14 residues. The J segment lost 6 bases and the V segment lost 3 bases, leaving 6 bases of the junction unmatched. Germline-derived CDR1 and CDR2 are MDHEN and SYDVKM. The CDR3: CASSLTSGFSEQYF. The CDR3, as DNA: TGTGCCAGCAGTTTGACTAGCGGTTTCTCCGAGCAGTACTTC.

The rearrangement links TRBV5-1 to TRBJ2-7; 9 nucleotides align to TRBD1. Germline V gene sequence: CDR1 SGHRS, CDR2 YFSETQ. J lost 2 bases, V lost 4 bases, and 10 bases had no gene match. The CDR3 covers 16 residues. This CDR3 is CASSITGGYIPYEQYF. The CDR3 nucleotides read TGCGCCAGCAGCATAACAGGGGGCTATATCCCCTACGAGCAGTACTTC.

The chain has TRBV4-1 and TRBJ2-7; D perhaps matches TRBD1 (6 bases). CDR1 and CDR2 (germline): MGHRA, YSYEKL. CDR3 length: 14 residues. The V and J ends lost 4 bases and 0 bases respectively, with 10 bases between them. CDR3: CASSPRDTSYEQYF. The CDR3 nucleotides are TGCGCCAGCAGCCCCCGGGACACCTCCTACGAGCAGTACTTC.

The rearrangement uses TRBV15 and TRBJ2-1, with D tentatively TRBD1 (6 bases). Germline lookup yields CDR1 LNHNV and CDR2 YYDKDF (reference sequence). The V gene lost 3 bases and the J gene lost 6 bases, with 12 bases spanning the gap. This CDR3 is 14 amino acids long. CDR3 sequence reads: CATSRGAQINEQFF. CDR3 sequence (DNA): TGTGCCACCAGCAGGGGGGCCCAGATCAATGAGCAGTTCTTC.

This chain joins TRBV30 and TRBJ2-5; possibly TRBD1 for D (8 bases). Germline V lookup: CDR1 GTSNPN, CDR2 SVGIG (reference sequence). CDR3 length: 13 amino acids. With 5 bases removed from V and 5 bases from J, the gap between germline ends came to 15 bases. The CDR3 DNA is TGTGCCTGGGGACAGGGAGGGGTGGAGACCCAGTACTTC. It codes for CAWGQGGVETQYF.

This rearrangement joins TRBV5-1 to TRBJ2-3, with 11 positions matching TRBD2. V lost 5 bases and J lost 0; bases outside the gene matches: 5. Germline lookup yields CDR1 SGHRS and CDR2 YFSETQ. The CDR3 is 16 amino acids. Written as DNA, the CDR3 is TGCGCCAGCAGTCCGACTAGCGGGGCTAGCACAGATACGCAGTATTTT. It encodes CASSPTSGASTDTQYF.

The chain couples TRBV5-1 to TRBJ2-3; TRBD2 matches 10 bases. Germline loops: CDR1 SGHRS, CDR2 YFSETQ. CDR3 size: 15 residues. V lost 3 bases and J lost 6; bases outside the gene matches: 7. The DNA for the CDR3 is TGCGCCAGCAGCTCCATAGCGGGAGGAGCCGATACGCAGTATTTT. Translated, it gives CASSSIAGGADTQYF. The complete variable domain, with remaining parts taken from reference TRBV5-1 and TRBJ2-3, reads KAGVTQTPRYLIKTRGQQVTLSCSPISGHRSVSWYQQTPGQGLQFLFEYFSETQRNKGNFPGRFSGRQFSNSRSEMNVSTLELGDSALYLCASSSIAGGADTQYFGPGTRLTVL.

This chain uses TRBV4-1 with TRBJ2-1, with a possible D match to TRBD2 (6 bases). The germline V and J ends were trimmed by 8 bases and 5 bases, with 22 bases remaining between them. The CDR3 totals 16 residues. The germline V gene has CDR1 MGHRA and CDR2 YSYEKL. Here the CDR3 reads CASVDIGRMSHNEQFF. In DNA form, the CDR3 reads TGCGCCAGCGTCGATATAGGGAGGATGAGCCACAATGAGCAGTTCTTC.

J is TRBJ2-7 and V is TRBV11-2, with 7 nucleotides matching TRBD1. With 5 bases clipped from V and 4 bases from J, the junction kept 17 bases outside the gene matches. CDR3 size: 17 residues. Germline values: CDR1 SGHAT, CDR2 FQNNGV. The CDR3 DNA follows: TGTGCCAGCAGCCGAACACTGATTACGACAGGGCTTTACGAGCAGTACTTC. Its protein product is CASSRTLITTGLYEQYF.

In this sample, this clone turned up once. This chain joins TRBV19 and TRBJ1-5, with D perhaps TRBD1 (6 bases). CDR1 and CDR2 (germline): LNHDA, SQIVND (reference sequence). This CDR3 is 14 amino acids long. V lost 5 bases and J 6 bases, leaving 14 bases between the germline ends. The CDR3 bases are TGTGCCAGTAGTGGTCTGGGGGCGACTCAGCCCCAGCATTTT. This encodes CASSGLGATQPQHF.

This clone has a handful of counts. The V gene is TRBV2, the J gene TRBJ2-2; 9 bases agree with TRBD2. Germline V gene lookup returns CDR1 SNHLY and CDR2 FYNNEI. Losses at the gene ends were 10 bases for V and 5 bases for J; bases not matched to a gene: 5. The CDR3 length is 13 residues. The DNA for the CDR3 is TGTGCCATGAAGCGGGAGGTTACCGGGGAGCTGTTTTTT. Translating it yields CAMKREVTGELFF.